Following are 5 T cell receptor beta chains from one sample sequenced in a study of T cell responses to AZD1222 COVID-19 vaccine. Clones were sequenced by immunoSEQ multiplex PCR, and TCRdb holds only the in-frame ones, with some missing. The repertoire has roughly 100,000 clones, 82% of them found once; the top ten carry approximately 5.1%. This material consisted of peripheral blood, taken on day 0 of AZD1222 vaccination. These TCRs come from an adult in good health.

The V and J genes are TRBV9 and TRBJ2-1, with 8 bases aligning to TRBD2. J was trimmed by 0 bases and V by 2 bases; bases with no gene match: 1. CDR1 is SGDLS, CDR2 YYNGEE, per germline. The CDR3 runs 15 residues. The CDR3 spells CASSVSGTSYNEQFF. As DNA, the CDR3 is TGTGCCAGCAGCGTTAGCGGGACCTCCTACAATGAGCAGTTCTTC.

V and J are TRBV7-2 and TRBJ1-1, with D tentatively TRBD1 (5 bases). V was trimmed by 5 bases and J by 12 bases, leaving 16 bases between them. Per the germline V gene, CDR1 is SGHTA and CDR2 is FQGNSA. CDR3 length equals 12 residues. The CDR3 sequence: CASSEYRRDPFF. The CDR3 DNA follows: TGTGCCAGCAGCGAGTATCGACGGGACCCTTTCTTT.

V is TRBV19 and J is TRBJ2-3; 7 nucleotides line up with TRBD2. Trimming took 7 bases from V and 2 from J; bases not matched to a gene: 9. In germline, CDR1 is LNHDA, CDR2 SQIVND (reference sequence). The CDR3 has 15 amino acids. This CDR3 reads CASTSSGADTDTQYF. The CDR3 DNA sequence: TGTGCCAGTACTTCAAGCGGGGCCGACACAGATACGCAGTATTTT.

This sequence joins TRBV9 and TRBJ2-5; 11 bases fit TRBD2. Germline CDR1 reads SGDLS; CDR2 reads YYNGEE. The CDR3 is made up of 16 amino acids. V shed 3 bases and J 1 base; nucleotides not matched to a gene: 5. The CDR3 region is CASSGGTSGTQETQYF. The CDR3 DNA sequence: TGTGCCAGCAGCGGAGGGACTAGCGGAACCCAAGAGACCCAGTACTTC.

The sample holds one count of this clone. The rearrangement uses TRBV5-1 and TRBJ1-1; 7 nucleotides match TRBD1. After removal of 0 bases from V and 4 bases from J, the junction contained 6 bases not matched to a gene. CDR3 size: 15 residues. Germline CDR1 is SGHRS and CDR2 is YFSETQ. CDR3 coding DNA: TGCGCCAGCAGCTTGGGACAGGGTTGGCGCACTGAAGCTTTCTTT. This sequence encodes CASSLGQGWRTEAFF.